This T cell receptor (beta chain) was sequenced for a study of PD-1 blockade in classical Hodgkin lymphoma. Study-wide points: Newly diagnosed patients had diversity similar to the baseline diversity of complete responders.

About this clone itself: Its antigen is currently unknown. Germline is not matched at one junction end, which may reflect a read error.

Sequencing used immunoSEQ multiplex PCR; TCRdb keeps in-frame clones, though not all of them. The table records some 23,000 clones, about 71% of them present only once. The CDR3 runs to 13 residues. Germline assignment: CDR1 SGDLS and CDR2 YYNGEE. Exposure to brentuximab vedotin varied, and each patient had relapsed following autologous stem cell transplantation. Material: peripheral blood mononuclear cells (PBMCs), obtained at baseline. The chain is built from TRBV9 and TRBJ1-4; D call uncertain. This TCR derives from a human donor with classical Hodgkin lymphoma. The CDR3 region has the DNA TGTGCCAGCGGCGTAGCAGTCAATGAAAAACTGTTTTTT. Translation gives CASGVAVNEKLFF.